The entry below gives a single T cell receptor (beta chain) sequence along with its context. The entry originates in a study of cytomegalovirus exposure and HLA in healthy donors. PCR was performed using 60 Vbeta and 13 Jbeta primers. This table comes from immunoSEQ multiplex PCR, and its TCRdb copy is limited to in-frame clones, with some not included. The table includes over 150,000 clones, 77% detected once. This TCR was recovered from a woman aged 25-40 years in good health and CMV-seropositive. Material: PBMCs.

CDR3 DNA sequence: TGTGCCAGCAGCACGCCGCCTAGCGGCTTCTCCTACGAGCAGTACTTC. Encoded protein: CASSTPPSGFSYEQYF. The rearrangement links TRBV7-2 to TRBJ2-7, with 7 bases aligning to TRBD2. Trimming took 5 bases from V and 0 from J; bases not matched to a gene: 10. Germline V lookup: CDR1 SGHTA, CDR2 FQGNSA. This CDR3 has 16 residues.